These 5 T cell receptor beta chains were sequenced from one sample in a study of blood T cell repertoires in COVID-19. The data were produced by immunoSEQ multiplex PCR, yet TCRdb's version contains in-frame clones alone and is incomplete. This table has fewer than 300,000 clones, under 90% appearing once. Sequenced material: peripheral blood. The receptors shown here come from a woman younger than 35 with acute or convalescent COVID-19.

The chain has TRBV3-1 (or the pseudogene TRBV3-2) and TRBJ1-3, with D tentatively TRBD1 (5 bases). CDR1 and CDR2 (germline): LGHDT, YNNKEL (reference sequence). This CDR3 comprises 15 residues. The V gene lost 7 bases and the J gene lost 6 bases, with 19 bases spanning the gap. The CDR3 DNA reads TGTGCCAGCAACCGACTGGGAGGGGCTGAAAACACCATATATTTT. It yields the protein CASNRLGGAENTIYF.

The chain couples TRBV24-1 to TRBJ2-1; D not resolved. Germline CDR1 KGHDR, CDR2 SFDVKD. V gave up 0 bases and J gave up 0 bases, with 11 bases separating them. CDR3 length: 17 amino acids. CDR3 DNA: TGTGCCACCAGTGATTTGGAGGAACCGAGCTCCTACAATGAGCAGTTCTTC. Translation gives CATSDLEEPSSYNEQFF.

The chain carries TRBV19 and TRBJ1-4; maybe TRBD1 (5 bases). Germline V gene data show CDR1 as LNHDA and CDR2 as SQIVND (reference sequence). CDR3 length equals 15 residues. V lost 6 bases, J lost 0 bases, and 11 bases lay in between. DNA of the CDR3: TGTGCCAGTAGCCCCCAGGGTGCAACTAATGAAAAACTGTTTTTT. It encodes CASSPQGATNEKLFF.

The chain links TRBV5-5 to TRBJ2-7, with D unclear. The germline gives CDR1 SGHKS, CDR2 YYEKEE (reference sequence). V was clipped by 1 base and J by 6 bases, with 5 bases between them. CDR3 length: 11 amino acids. The CDR3 DNA sequence: TGTGCCAGCAGCTTGTCGCGCGAGCAGTACTTC. This translates into CASSLSREQYF.

The chain joins TRBV7-2 to TRBJ1-5; 10 nucleotides line up with TRBD1. Germline values: CDR1 SGHTA, CDR2 FQGNSA. With 5 bases clipped from V and 1 base from J, the junction kept 2 bases outside the gene matches. This CDR3 has 15 amino acids. The CDR3 loop reads CASSRGQGSNQPQHF. The DNA of the CDR3 is TGTGCCAGCAGCAGGGGACAGGGGAGCAATCAGCCCCAGCATTTT.